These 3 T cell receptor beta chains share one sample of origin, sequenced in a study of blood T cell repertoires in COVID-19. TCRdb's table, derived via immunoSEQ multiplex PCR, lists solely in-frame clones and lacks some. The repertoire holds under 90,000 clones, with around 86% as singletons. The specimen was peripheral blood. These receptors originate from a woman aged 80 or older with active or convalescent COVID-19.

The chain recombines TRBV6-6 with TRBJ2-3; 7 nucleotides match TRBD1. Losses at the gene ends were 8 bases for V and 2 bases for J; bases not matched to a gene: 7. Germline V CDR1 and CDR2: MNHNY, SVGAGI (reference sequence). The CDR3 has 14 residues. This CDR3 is CASGTGQTTDTQYF. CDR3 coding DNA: TGTGCCAGCGGGACGGGACAGACCACAGATACGCAGTATTTT.

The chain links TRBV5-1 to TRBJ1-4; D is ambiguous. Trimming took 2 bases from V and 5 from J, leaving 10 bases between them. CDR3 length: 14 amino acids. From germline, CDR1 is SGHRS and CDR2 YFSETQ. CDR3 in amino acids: CASSLNSPNEKLFF. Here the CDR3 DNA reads TGCGCCAGCAGCTTAAACAGCCCGAATGAAAAACTGTTTTTT.

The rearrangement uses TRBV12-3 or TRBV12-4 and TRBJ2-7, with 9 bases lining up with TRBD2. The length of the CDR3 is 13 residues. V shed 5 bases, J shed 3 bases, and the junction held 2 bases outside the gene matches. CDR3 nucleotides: TGTGCCAGCAGTGGGACTAGCAGCTACGAGCAGTACTTC. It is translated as CASSGTSSYEQYF.